The rows below give T cell receptor beta chains drawn from one sample of a study of blood T cells in healthy people across ages. In TCRdb, the 5' RACE reads were re-called with MiXCR into one record per CDR3 protein. The repertoire includes some 1.5 million distinct CDR3 sequences, 25% to 30% of them detected once, and roughly 8.2% sits in the top ten. Sequenced: blood. The receptor source for this set is a woman aged 25 to 45 in good health. CDR3s include the opening cysteine and the closing phenylalanine or tryptophan. The order of the fields is clone size, J gene, V gene, D gene, CDR3 DNA, CDR3 protein. A D gene is named only where the DNA matches it firmly. Size values are once, few and many counts, or a class for expanded clones, and some rows have none.

>NA|TRBJ2-3|TRBV2|TRBD1
TGTGCCAGCAGCCGACAGGGGGCGGTGGGAGGAGATACGCAGTATTTT
CASSRQGAVGGDTQYF
>few|TRBJ1-2|TRBV27|NA
TGTGCCAGCAGGGAAACAGGGTCTGGTGATGGCTACACCTTC
CASRETGSGDGYTF
>few|TRBJ1-2|TRBV5-1|NA
TGCGCCAGCAGCTTCCGGGAATGGGATGGCTACACCTTC
CASSFREWDGYTF
>NA|TRBJ1-2|TRBV12-3/TRBV12-4|NA
TGTGCCCGCAGTTTACGGGGGAAAGGCTACACCTTC
CARSLRGKGYTF
>NA|TRBJ2-2|TRBV27|TRBD2
TGTGCCAGTAGTCACACCGTACTAGCGGGCGACACCGGGGAGCTGTTTTTT
CASSHTVLAGDTGELFF
>NA|TRBJ2-1|TRBV7-2|TRBD2
TGTGCCAGCAGCTCTGCGGGCGGGGGAAGCTCCTACAATGAGCAGTTCTTC
CASSSAGGGSSYNEQFF
>NA|TRBJ1-2|TRBV20-1|NA
TGCAGTGCTAGTTTCGGGCTGGGTGGCTACACCTTC
CSASFGLGGYTF
>NA|TRBJ1-2|TRBV12-3/TRBV12-4|NA
TGTGCCAGCAGATCTCTAGAGGGACGGATGCGGGGCTACACCTTC
CASRSLEGRMRGYTF
>NA|TRBJ1-2|TRBV12-5|NA
TGTGCTAGTGCCACAACGAGGGCTTATGGCTACACCTTC
CASATTRAYGYTF
>NA|TRBJ1-5|TRBV6-2/TRBV6-3|TRBD1
TGTGCCAACAGATCCGGACAGGGGACGGGTTATAGCAATCAGCCCCAGCATTTT
CANRSGQGTGYSNQPQHF
>NA|TRBJ2-1|TRBV9|TRBD2
TGTGCCAGCAGCGTGGAACTAGCGGTCTCCTACAATGAGCAGTTCTTC
CASSVELAVSYNEQFF
>NA|TRBJ2-1|TRBV6-4|TRBD2
TGTGCCAGCAGTCTCCAAGCGGGGGGGCCGAGTCCTGAGCAGTTCTTC
CASSLQAGGPSPEQFF
>NA|TRBJ2-1|TRBV9|NA
TGTGCCAGCAGCGTAGGCTCCGGGTCGGGCGGTGAGCAGTTCTTC
CASSVGSGSGGEQFF
>NA|TRBJ2-5|TRBV6-1|TRBD1
TGTGCCAGCAGTGAGACACAGGGGGCAGGAGAGACCCAGTACTTC
CASSETQGAGETQYF
>NA|TRBJ2-1|TRBV14|NA
TGTGCCAGCAGCCAAGAGGGGCGGCGGGGCTCCTACAATGAGCAGTTCTTC
CASSQEGRRGSYNEQFF
>NA|TRBJ2-1|TRBV9|NA
TGTGCCAGCGGCCCCTGGACTACGAATGAGCAGTTCTTC
CASGPWTTNEQFF
>NA|TRBJ1-1|TRBV7-9|NA
TGTGCCAGCAGCTTAGGGTCCGGGGAAGCTTTCTTT
CASSLGSGEAFF
>many|TRBJ2-1|TRBV10-1|TRBD2
TGCGCCAGCAGTGAGTCTGTTTCAATCGTTAACGGGGGGGCCTGGTCCTACAATGAGCAGTTCTTC
CASSESVSIVNGGAWSYNEQFF
>NA|TRBJ1-4|TRBV5-1|NA
TGCGCCAGCAGCTTGGACGCGGTGACTAATGAAAAACTGTTTTTT
CASSLDAVTNEKLFF
>many|TRBJ2-1|TRBV18|NA
TGTGCCAGCAGTCCTGTCTACAATGAGCAGTTCTTC
CASSPVYNEQFF
>NA|TRBJ2-3|TRBV5-1|NA
TGCGCCAGCAGCTCGTACAGAGGGAGCAATCAGCCCCAGTATTTT
CASSSYRGSNQPQYF
>NA|TRBJ2-7|TRBV7-2|NA
TGTGCCAGCAGTCCCGGCGGGTTCCAGTCCTACGAGCAGTACTTC
CASSPGGFQSYEQYF
>NA|TRBJ2-1|TRBV3-1|NA
TGTGCCAGCAGCCGTCGAGCGGTGAGCTCCTACAATGAGCAGTTCTTC
CASSRRAVSSYNEQFF
>NA|TRBJ2-2|TRBV3-1|TRBD2
TGTGCCAGCAGCCAAGAAGCGGGAGTGACCGGGGAGCTGTTTTTT
CASSQEAGVTGELFF
>many|TRBJ2-1|TRBV20-1|NA
TGCAGTGCTAGAAGCCAGGCTAATGAGCAGTTCTTC
CSARSQANEQFF